The clone carrying this TCR beta chain was counted at least ten times. This record comes from a study of T cells in Graves' hyperthyroidism and ophthalmopathy. Study-level information: Peripheral blood sampling occurred at initial diagnosis, before any treatment.

Regions amplified from RNA transcripts were the TCR beta CDR3 regions. The TCR CDR3 first-round RT-PCR relied on the HTBI primer set. MiXCR was run by TCRdb on the multiplex PCR reads, yielding one entry per CDR3 protein. The table records approximately 360,000 distinct CDR3 sequences, more than 20% of them present only once. There are 11 residues in the CDR3. Germline V gene lookup returns CDR1 GTSNPN and CDR2 SVGIG (reference sequence). With 4 bases removed from V and 1 base from J, the gap between germline ends came to 4 bases. The study excluded patients with uncontrolled infection, other autoimmune disease, pregnancy or lactation.

The chain recombines TRBV30 with TRBJ1-1; D gene unclear. This TCR derives from a man in his fifties with Graves' hyperthyroidism. The sequenced material came from blood. The CDR3 protein is CAWKKNTEAFF. The CDR3 coding sequence is TGTGCCTGGAAGAAGAACACTGAAGCTTTCTTT.